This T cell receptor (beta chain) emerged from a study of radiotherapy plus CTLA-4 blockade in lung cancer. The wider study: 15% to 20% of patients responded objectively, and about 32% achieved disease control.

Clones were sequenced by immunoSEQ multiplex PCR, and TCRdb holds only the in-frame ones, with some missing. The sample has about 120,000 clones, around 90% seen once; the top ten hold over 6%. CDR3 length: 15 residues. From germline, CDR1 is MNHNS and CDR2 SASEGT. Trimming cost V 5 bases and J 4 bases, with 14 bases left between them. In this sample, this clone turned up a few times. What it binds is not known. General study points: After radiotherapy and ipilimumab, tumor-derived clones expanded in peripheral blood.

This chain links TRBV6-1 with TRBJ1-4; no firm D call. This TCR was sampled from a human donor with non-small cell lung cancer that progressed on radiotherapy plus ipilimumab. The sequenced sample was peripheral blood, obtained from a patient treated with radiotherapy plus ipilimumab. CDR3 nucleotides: TGTGCCAGCAGTCTTGACGGCGCGCGTAATGAAAAACTGTTTTTT. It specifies CASSLDGARNEKLFF.